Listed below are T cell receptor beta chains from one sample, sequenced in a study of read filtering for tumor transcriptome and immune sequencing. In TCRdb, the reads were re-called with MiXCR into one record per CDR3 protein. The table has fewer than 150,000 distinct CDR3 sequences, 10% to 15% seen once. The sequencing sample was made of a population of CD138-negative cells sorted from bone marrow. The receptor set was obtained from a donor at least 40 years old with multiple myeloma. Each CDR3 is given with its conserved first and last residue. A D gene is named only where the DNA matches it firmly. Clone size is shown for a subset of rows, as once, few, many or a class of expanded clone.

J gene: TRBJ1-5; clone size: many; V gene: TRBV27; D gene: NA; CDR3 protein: CASSLLGPRSNQPQHF; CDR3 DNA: TGTGCCAGCAGTTTATTGGGACCGCGTAGCAATCAGCCCCAGCATTTT
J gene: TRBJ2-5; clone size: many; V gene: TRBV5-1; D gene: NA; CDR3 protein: CASSPVRDRLQETQYF; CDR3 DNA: TGCGCCAGCAGCCCGGTGCGGGACAGACTTCAAGAGACCCAGTACTTC
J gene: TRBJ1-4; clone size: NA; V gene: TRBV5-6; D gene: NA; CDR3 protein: CASSSDHQGFDEKLFF; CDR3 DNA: TGTGCCAGCAGCTCTGATCACCAGGGGTTCGATGAAAAACTGTTTTTT
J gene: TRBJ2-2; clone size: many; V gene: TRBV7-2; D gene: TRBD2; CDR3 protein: CASSIFGGRAYTGELFF; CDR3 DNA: TGTGCCAGCAGCATTTTCGGCGGGAGGGCCTACACCGGGGAGCTGTTTTTT
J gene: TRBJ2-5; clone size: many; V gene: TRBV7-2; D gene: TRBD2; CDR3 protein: CASSLAGGLAGREGTQYF; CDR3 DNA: TGTGCCAGCAGCTTAGCGGGGGGACTAGCGGGACGCGAGGGGACCCAGTACTTC
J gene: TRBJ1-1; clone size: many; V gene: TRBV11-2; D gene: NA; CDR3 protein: CASGPQGIEAFF; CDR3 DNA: TGTGCCAGCGGCCCGCAGGGAATTGAAGCTTTCTTT
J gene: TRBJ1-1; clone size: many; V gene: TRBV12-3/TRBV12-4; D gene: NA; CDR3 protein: CASSLGSLGTMNTEAFF; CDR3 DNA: TGTGCCAGCAGTTTAGGGTCCCTCGGAACTATGAACACTGAAGCTTTCTTT
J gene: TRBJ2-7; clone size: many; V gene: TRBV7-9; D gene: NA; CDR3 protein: CASSRDTYEQYF; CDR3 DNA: TGTGCCAGCAGCCGAGACACCTACGAGCAGTACTTC
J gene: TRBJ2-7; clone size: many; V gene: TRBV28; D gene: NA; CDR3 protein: CASSEPRGEEYEQYF; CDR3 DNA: TGTGCCAGCAGTGAGCCTCGTGGCGAAGAGTACGAGCAGTACTTC
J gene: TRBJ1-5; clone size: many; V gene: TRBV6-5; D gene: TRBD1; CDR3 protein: CASSYGQGAQPQHF; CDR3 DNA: TGTGCCAGCAGTTACGGGCAGGGGGCCCAGCCCCAGCATTTT
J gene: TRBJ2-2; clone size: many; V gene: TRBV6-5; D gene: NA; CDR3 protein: CASSYSSGSTTGELFF; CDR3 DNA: TGTGCCAGCAGTTACTCGAGTGGATCAACAACCGGGGAGCTGTTTTTT
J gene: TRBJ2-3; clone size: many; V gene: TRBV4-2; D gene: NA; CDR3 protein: CASSPARLEDTQYF; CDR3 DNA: TGTGCCAGCAGCCCGGCCCGGCTCGAGGATACGCAGTATTTT
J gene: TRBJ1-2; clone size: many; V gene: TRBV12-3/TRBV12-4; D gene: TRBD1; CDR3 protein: CASSLRRQGGGYTF; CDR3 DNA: TGTGCCAGCAGTTTAAGGAGACAGGGAGGCGGCTACACCTTC
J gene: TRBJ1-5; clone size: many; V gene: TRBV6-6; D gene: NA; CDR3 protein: CASSYGGGNHQPQHF; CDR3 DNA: TGTGCCAGCAGTTATGGTGGCGGGAATCATCAGCCCCAGCATTTT
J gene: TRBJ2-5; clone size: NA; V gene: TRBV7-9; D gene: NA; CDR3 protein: CASSLALRSQETQYF; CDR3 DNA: TGTGCCAGCAGCTTAGCGTTACGTTCCCAAGAGACCCAGTACTTC